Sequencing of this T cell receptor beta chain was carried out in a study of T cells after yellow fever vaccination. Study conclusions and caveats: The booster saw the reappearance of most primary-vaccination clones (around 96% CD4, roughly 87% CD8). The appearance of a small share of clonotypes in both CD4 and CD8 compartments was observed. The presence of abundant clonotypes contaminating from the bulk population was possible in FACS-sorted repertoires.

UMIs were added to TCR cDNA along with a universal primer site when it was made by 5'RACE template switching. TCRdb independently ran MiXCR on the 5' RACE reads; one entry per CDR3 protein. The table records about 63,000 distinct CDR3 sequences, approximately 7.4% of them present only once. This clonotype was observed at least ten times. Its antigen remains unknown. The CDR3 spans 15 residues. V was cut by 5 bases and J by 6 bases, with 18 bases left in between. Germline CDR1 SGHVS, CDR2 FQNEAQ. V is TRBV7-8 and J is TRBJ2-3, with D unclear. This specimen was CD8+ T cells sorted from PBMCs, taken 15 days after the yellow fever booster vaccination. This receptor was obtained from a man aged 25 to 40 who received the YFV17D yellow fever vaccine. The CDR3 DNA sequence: TGTGCCAGCAGCCTCCTGGCGGTAGTAGGGGATACGCAGTATTTT. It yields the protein CASSLLAVVGDTQYF.